Listed below are T cell receptor beta chains from one sample, sequenced in a study of T-cell memory formation after mild COVID-19. TCRdb independently ran MiXCR on the 5' RACE reads; one entry per CDR3 protein. The sample lists under 300,000 distinct CDR3 sequences, roughly 8.2% seen once, with around a fifth in the top ten. Sample: PBMCs or a T cell subset sorted from them (not recorded which). The receptor source for this set is a man younger than 35 who had mild COVID-19 (a few samples of this study predate the infection). Cell type and time point are not known. CDR3s include the opening cysteine and the closing phenylalanine or tryptophan. D genes are given only for firm matches. Clone size is not always given. Where it is, it says once, few, many or a class for expanded clones.

NA few TRBJ1-5 TRBV7-2 CASSYRDWYDSNQPQHF TGTGCCAGCAGCTACCGGGACTGGTACGATAGCAATCAGCCCCAGCATTTT
NA NA TRBJ2-1 TRBV4-3 CASSQVTQIDEQFF TGCGCCAGCAGCCAAGTGACACAAATCGATGAGCAGTTCTTC
NA few TRBJ2-7 TRBV12-3/TRBV12-4 CASSRSSSPGYF TGTGCCAGCAGTCGTTCTAGCTCCCCTGGGTACTTC
TRBD2 NA TRBJ2-1 TRBV27 CASSPSRTSHNEQFF TGTGCCAGCAGTCCTTCGAGGACTAGTCACAATGAGCAGTTCTTC
NA NA TRBJ2-2 TRBV7-6 CASSHFQFPNTGELFF TGTGCCAGCAGCCACTTCCAATTTCCGAACACCGGGGAGCTGTTTTTT
TRBD1 few TRBJ1-2 TRBV27 CATSDRAIGYGYTF TGTGCCACCTCCGACAGGGCCATCGGCTATGGCTACACCTTC
NA NA TRBJ2-2 TRBV6-2/TRBV6-3 CASSYSVTGPGELFF TGTGCCAGCAGTTACTCAGTTACAGGGCCCGGGGAGCTGTTTTTT
NA NA TRBJ1-4 TRBV6-5 CASSYEGRWEKLFF TGTGCCAGCAGTTACGAAGGTCGATGGGAAAAACTGTTTTTT
NA NA TRBJ2-1 TRBV4-3 CASSQDRREHEQFF TGCGCCAGCAGCCAAGATCGCAGGGAGCATGAGCAGTTCTTC
TRBD2 few TRBJ2-1 TRBV20-1 CSASSSGVYEQFF TGCAGTGCTAGCTCTAGCGGGGTATATGAGCAGTTCTTC
NA NA TRBJ2-5 TRBV6-5 CASSYSTRGQETQYF TGTGCCAGCAGTTACTCGACTAGGGGGCAAGAGACCCAGTACTTC
NA NA TRBJ2-7 TRBV7-2 CASSSSSTYEQYF TGTGCCAGCAGCTCCAGTTCCACCTACGAGCAGTACTTC